This entry lists 26 T cell receptor beta chains sequenced from one sample in a study of CD8 T cells in ankylosing spondylitis. TCRdb reprocessed the 5' RACE reads with MiXCR, giving one entry per CDR3 protein. The sample shows about 25,000 distinct CDR3 sequences, around 2.5% of them seen only once. The sequencing sample was made of blood, either unsorted or a sorted T cell fraction (not recorded which). Receptors originate from a female donor with ankylosing spondylitis or in good health (not recorded which).

This clonotype was observed at least ten times. The chain joins TRBV9 to TRBJ2-3; D uncertain. The V end was cut by 2 bases, the J end by 2 bases, with 12 bases between. The CDR3 is 15 residues long. CDR1 and CDR2 from the germline V gene are SGDLS and YYNGEE. This chain's CDR3 is CASSVSSLDTDTQYF. The DNA of the CDR3 is TGTGCCAGCAGCGTCTCCTCCCTAGACACAGATACGCAGTATTTT.

There are many counts of this clonotype. The chain employs TRBV9 and TRBJ2-2, with TRBD1 as a possible D gene (6 bases). V was trimmed by 0 bases and J by 1 base, leaving 10 bases between them. This CDR3 has 16 residues. Germline V gene sequence: CDR1 SGDLS, CDR2 YYNGEE. CDR3 sequence reads: CASSVGRGKNTGELFF. The CDR3 bases are TGTGCCAGCAGCGTAGGCAGGGGTAAGAACACCGGGGAGCTGTTTTTT.

The rearrangement joins TRBV9 to TRBJ2-1; D not resolved. V was trimmed by 3 bases and J by 4 bases, leaving 17 bases between them. The CDR3 loop spans 16 amino acids. CDR1 and CDR2 (germline): SGDLS, YYNGEE. The CDR3 sequence: CASSGRSGGLYNEQFF. The CDR3 DNA follows: TGTGCCAGCAGCGGCCGCTCTGGCGGCCTTTACAATGAGCAGTTCTTC.

This clonotype occurred many times. This rearrangement joins TRBV9 to TRBJ1-2; D remains unclear. V lost 0 bases to trimming and J lost 2 bases, with 14 bases between them. Germline lookup yields CDR1 SGDLS and CDR2 YYNGEE. The CDR3 is 16 residues long. CDR3 loop: CASSVAEKGQNYGYTF. In DNA form, the CDR3 reads TGTGCCAGCAGCGTAGCGGAGAAGGGTCAAAACTATGGCTACACCTTC.

The sample holds many counts of this clonotype. The chain is built from TRBV9 and TRBJ1-4; D may be TRBD1 (5 bases). The CDR3 is 15 residues long. Germline V gives CDR1 SGDLS, CDR2 YYNGEE. Trimming removed 3 bases from V and 4 bases from J, with 13 bases in between. The CDR3 is CASSAIQGNNEKLFF. CDR3 nucleotide sequence: TGTGCCAGCAGCGCGATCCAGGGAAATAATGAAAAACTGTTTTTT.

This clonotype showed up many times. This chain links TRBV9 with TRBJ1-2; D unresolved. The length of the CDR3 is 13 residues. Germline-derived CDR1 and CDR2 are SGDLS and YYNGEE. Trimming left V 3 bases short and J 3 bases short, with 9 bases between. In DNA form, the CDR3 reads TGTGCCAGCAGCGCAAGGTTGGACTATGGCTACACCTTC. Residues: CASSARLDYGYTF.

This clonotype came up many times. The CDR3 is CASSRSGRNEQFF. The CDR3 nucleotides read TGTGCCAGCAGCAGAAGCGGGAGAAATGAGCAGTTCTTC. The chain has TRBV9 and TRBJ2-1, with 8 bases identical to TRBD2. This CDR3 has 13 amino acids. The ends lost 4 bases at V and 7 bases at J; junction bases unmatched: 4. The germline CDR1 and CDR2 sequences are SGDLS and YYNGEE.

The table lists this clonotype with many counts. V and J are TRBV9 and TRBJ1-4, with 7 bases that match TRBD1. Trimming at V came to 4 bases and at J to 6 bases, leaving 9 bases not matched to a gene. The germline V gene has CDR1 SGDLS and CDR2 YYNGEE. The CDR3 length is 15 residues. The CDR3 DNA reads TGTGCCAGCAGCTTCCGACAGGGTTGGGATGAAAAACTGTTTTTT. Amino acid sequence: CASSFRQGWDEKLFF. Variable domain in full (rest from reference TRBV9 and TRBJ1-4): DSGVTQTPKHLITATGQRVTLRCSPRSGDLSVYWYQQSLDQGLQFLIQYYNGEERAKGNILERFSAQQFPDLHSELNLSSLELGDSALYFCASSFRQGWDEKLFFGSGTQLSVL.

There are many counts of this clonotype. The rearrangement uses TRBV9 and TRBJ2-3, with TRBD2 matching 9 bases. The germline V gene encodes CDR1 SGDLS and CDR2 YYNGEE. Losses at the gene ends were 1 base for V and 2 bases for J; bases not matched to a gene: 2. CDR3 length: 15 amino acids. This chain's CDR3 is CASSVLAGPTDTQYF. CDR3 nucleotide sequence: TGTGCCAGCAGCGTACTAGCGGGACCCACAGATACGCAGTATTTT.

At least ten counts were recorded for this clonotype. J is TRBJ2-1 and V is TRBV9; D is possibly TRBD1 or TRBD2 (6 bases each). CDR1 is SGDLS and CDR2 is YYNGEE in the germline V gene. V lost 7 bases to trimming and J lost 2 bases, with 13 bases between them. CDR3 size: 14 residues. As DNA, the CDR3 is TGTGCCAGCGAATGGCGGGACACCTACAATGAGCAGTTCTTC. It yields the protein CASEWRDTYNEQFF. Variable domain in full (rest from reference TRBV9 and TRBJ2-1): DSGVTQTPKHLITATGQRVTLRCSPRSGDLSVYWYQQSLDQGLQFLIQYYNGEERAKGNILERFSAQQFPDLHSELNLSSLELGDSALYFCASEWRDTYNEQFFGPGTRLTVL.

In this sample, this clonotype turned up many times. The CDR3 bases are TGTGCCAGCAGCGTACTTCCTAGCGATGAGACCCAGTACTTC. This gives the protein CASSVLPSDETQYF. The gene calls are TRBV9 and TRBJ2-5; possible D gene TRBD2, 6 bases. V lost 1 base, J lost 5 bases, and 12 bases lay in between. The CDR3 extends over 14 amino acids. CDR1 is SGDLS, CDR2 YYNGEE, per germline. Using reference TRBV9 and TRBJ2-5 for the parts outside the CDR3, the full variable domain is DSGVTQTPKHLITATGQRVTLRCSPRSGDLSVYWYQQSLDQGLQFLIQYYNGEERAKGNILERFSAQQFPDLHSELNLSSLELGDSALYFCASSVLPSDETQYFGPGTRLLVL.

At least ten counts were recorded for this clonotype. The rearrangement uses TRBV9 and TRBJ2-3, with TRBD2 matching 7 bases. CDR3 length: 16 residues. V was clipped by 0 bases and J by 2 bases; unmatched bases: 6. Germline-derived CDR1 and CDR2 are SGDLS and YYNGEE. The chain's CDR3 is CASSVGPAGNTDTQYF. The CDR3 DNA sequence: TGTGCCAGCAGCGTAGGTCCAGCGGGGAACACAGATACGCAGTATTTT.

This clonotype was recorded at least ten times. The chain has TRBV9 and TRBJ2-2, with 8 bases lining up with TRBD2. After removal of 0 bases from V and 7 bases from J, the junction contained 17 bases not matched to a gene. CDR3 length equals 19 residues. CDR1 SGDLS and CDR2 YYNGEE come from the germline V gene. CDR3 amino acids: CASSVGLVVAGFFGGELFF. The CDR3, as DNA: TGTGCCAGCAGCGTAGGGTTGGTGGTAGCGGGGTTCTTTGGCGGGGAGCTGTTTTTT.

The table lists this clonotype with many counts. The chain employs TRBV9 and TRBJ2-3; TRBD2 matches 8 bases. Per the germline V gene, CDR1 is SGDLS and CDR2 is YYNGEE. The CDR3 totals 14 residues. The V and J ends lost 4 bases and 3 bases, in that order; junction bases with no gene match: 4. The CDR3 DNA reads TGTGCCAGCAGCCCAACTAGCGGTACAGATACGCAGTATTTT. It specifies CASSPTSGTDTQYF.

The sample holds many counts of this clonotype. The genes are TRBV9 and TRBJ1-6, with TRBD1 as a possible D gene (6 bases). V shed 4 bases and J shed 5 bases, with 7 bases lying between them. The CDR3 totals 13 residues. From germline, CDR1 is SGDLS and CDR2 YYNGEE. CDR3: CASSRDNNSPLHF. In DNA form, the CDR3 reads TGTGCCAGCAGCCGGGACAATAATTCACCCCTCCACTTT.

The CDR3 DNA is TGTGCAAGTCGCTCAAGTGGCGCCGGGGGCCAGTACTTC. This encodes CASRSSGAGGQYF. The chain has TRBV12-2 and TRBJ2-4; whether TRBD1, the table's D call, matches the DNA was not checked. TRBV12-2 is labeled a pseudogene. The CDR3 is made up of 13 amino acids.

The sample holds many counts of this clonotype. The chain joins TRBV9 to TRBJ2-7, with 7 bases fitting TRBD2. After removal of 0 bases from V and 3 bases from J, the junction contained 12 bases not matched to a gene. Germline CDR1 SGDLS, CDR2 YYNGEE. This CDR3 has 17 amino acids. CDR3 sequence: CASSVGLAEPNDYEQYF. The DNA for the CDR3 is TGTGCCAGCAGCGTAGGGCTAGCGGAACCAAATGACTACGAGCAGTACTTC.

This clonotype was seen at least ten times. The chain has TRBV9 and TRBJ2-5; 10 positions match TRBD1. CDR3 size: 14 residues. Germline-derived CDR1 and CDR2 are SGDLS and YYNGEE. Trimming removed 2 bases from V and 3 bases from J; junction bases left unmatched: 1. The CDR3 spells CASSVTGGKETQYF. For the CDR3, the DNA is TGTGCCAGCAGCGTGACAGGGGGCAAAGAGACCCAGTACTTC.

Many counts were recorded for this clonotype. The chain employs TRBV9 and TRBJ1-6; 7 bases align to TRBD1. V was clipped by 0 bases and J by 8 bases; unmatched bases: 8. This CDR3 comprises 16 residues. Germline CDR1 reads SGDLS; CDR2 reads YYNGEE. CDR3 coding DNA: TGTGCCAGCAGCGTAGACGAAGGCAGGGGGGATTCACCCCTCCACTTT. Its protein is CASSVDEGRGDSPLHF. Complete variable domain (other parts from reference TRBV9 and TRBJ1-6): DSGVTQTPKHLITATGQRVTLRCSPRSGDLSVYWYQQSLDQGLQFLIQYYNGEERAKGNILERFSAQQFPDLHSELNLSSLELGDSALYFCASSVDEGRGDSPLHFGNGTRLTVT.

There are many counts of this clonotype. CDR3 bases: TGTGCCAGCAGCCAAGCTCCGGCTAGCGGGAGCTTTCAAGAGACCCAGTACTTC. This codes for CASSQAPASGSFQETQYF. The V and J genes are TRBV4-2 and TRBJ2-5; TRBD2 aligns across 10 bases. After removal of 1 base from V and 2 bases from J, the junction contained 10 bases not matched to a gene. CDR3 length: 18 residues. CDR1 is LGHNA, CDR2 YNFKEQ, per germline.

This clonotype was counted many times. The chain carries TRBV9 and TRBJ2-3; D is perhaps TRBD2 (5 bases). Trimming took off 3 bases at V and 3 bases at J, with 20 bases between the two ends. Per the germline V gene, CDR1 is SGDLS and CDR2 is YYNGEE. CDR3 length equals 17 residues. The CDR3 nucleotides read TGTGCCAGCAGCGCCCAGAAAGGCGGGCGAGGGACAGATACGCAGTATTTT. Amino acids: CASSAQKGGRGTDTQYF.

This clonotype was seen ten or more times. The chain links TRBV9 to TRBJ2-1; 8 nucleotides match TRBD2. V dropped 0 bases and J dropped 8; count of bases not matched to a gene: 10. The CDR3 totals 16 residues. Germline-derived CDR1 and CDR2 are SGDLS and YYNGEE. CDR3 sequence: CASSVGSSGSFHEQFF. The CDR3 bases are TGTGCCAGCAGCGTAGGATCCAGCGGGAGTTTCCATGAGCAGTTCTTC. The full variable domain, in which reference TRBV9 and TRBJ2-1 provide the parts outside the CDR3, is DSGVTQTPKHLITATGQRVTLRCSPRSGDLSVYWYQQSLDQGLQFLIQYYNGEERAKGNILERFSAQQFPDLHSELNLSSLELGDSALYFCASSVGSSGSFHEQFFGPGTRLTVL.

The table lists this clonotype with many counts. The V gene is TRBV9, the J gene TRBJ2-7, with D perhaps matching TRBD1 (5 bases). CDR3 size: 14 residues. Germline V gene lookup returns CDR1 SGDLS and CDR2 YYNGEE. Between the trimmed V and J ends, which lost 0 bases and 0 bases, there was a span of 7 bases. The CDR3 spells CASSVGRVSYEQYF. The CDR3 DNA reads as TGTGCCAGCAGCGTAGGCAGGGTCTCCTACGAGCAGTACTTC.

This clonotype was picked up many times. One end of the junction fails to match germline, which may point to a read error. This chain connects TRBV9 to TRBJ1-1; a weak D match, TRBD1 (6 bases). There are 13 residues in the CDR3. Germline values: CDR1 SGDLS, CDR2 YYNGEE. CDR3 sequence: CASNRDTNTEVFF. CDR3 nucleotide sequence: TGTGCCAGCAACAGGGATACGAACACTGAAGTTTTCTTT. Based on the CDR3 plus reference TRBV9 and TRBJ1-1, the full variable domain is DSGVTQTPKHLITATGQRVTLRCSPRSGDLSVYWYQQSLDQGLQFLIQYYNGEERAKGNILERFSAQQFPDLHSELNLSSLELGDSALYFCASNRDTNTEVFFGQGTRLTVV.

This clonotype was seen many times. The chain has TRBV9 and TRBJ2-1; D call uncertain. Germline CDR1 and CDR2: SGDLS and YYNGEE. Trimming removed 0 bases at V and 9 bases at J, with 19 bases between. The CDR3 spans 16 residues. CDR3 bases: TGTGCCAGCAGCGTAGGTGTCAGCCCATCTCGGCTTGAGCAGTTCTTC. This gives the protein CASSVGVSPSRLEQFF.

The sample holds many counts of this clonotype. V is TRBV9 and J is TRBJ2-3; 11 nucleotides match TRBD1. CDR3 length: 16 residues. V dropped 0 bases and J dropped 2; count of bases not matched to a gene: 2. Germline lookup yields CDR1 SGDLS and CDR2 YYNGEE. The CDR3 coding sequence is TGTGCCAGCAGCGTAGCTGGACAGGGGGCCACAGATACGCAGTATTTT. It encodes CASSVAGQGATDTQYF.